This T cell receptor (beta chain) was captured in a study of blood T cell repertoires in COVID-19. Overall study context: COVID-19 samples, acute and convalescent, were from the United States, Italy and Spain. In each case, the material was cDNA or gDNA derived from T cells, B-cell-depleted T cells, or PBMCs.

This clone showed up just a few times. The V segment lost 8 bases and the J segment 0 bases; nucleotides outside the gene matches: 6. Germline CDR1 and CDR2: SNHLY and FYNNEI. This CDR3 region has 14 residues. Per the original data handling: Amplification of reference gene primers was used by the study to estimate nucleated cell counts. TCRdb keeps only in-frame clones here, not all; method: immunoSEQ multiplex PCR. V, J and clone size are taken as reported in that table, and D and trimming were inferred from the DNA itself. The profile covers 650,000 to 800,000 clones, with more than 80% appearing a single time and over 0.2% taken by the ten largest.

The sequence derives from a woman aged 18-29 years with acute or convalescent COVID-19. V and J are TRBV2 and TRBJ1-1; TRBD1 aligns across 7 bases. The sequenced sample was peripheral blood. The CDR3 spells CASLYRGMNTEAFF. For the CDR3, the DNA is TGTGCCAGCCTGTACAGGGGAATGAACACTGAAGCTTTCTTT. The full variable domain, in which reference TRBV2 and TRBJ1-1 provide the parts outside the CDR3, is EPEVTQTPSHQVTQMGQEVILRCVPISNHLYFYWYRQILGQKVEFLVSFYNNEISEKSEIFDDQFSVERPDGSNFTLKIRSTKLEDSAMYFCASLYRGMNTEAFFGQGTRLTVV.